The clone carrying this T cell receptor beta chain was counted between two and nine times. This entry comes from a study of CD8 T cells in ankylosing spondylitis. TCRdb itself ran the 5' RACE reads through MiXCR, one entry per CDR3 protein. The sample holds about 220,000 distinct CDR3 sequences; around 24% are singletons and the top ten take roughly 6.7%. This CDR3 is 11 amino acids long. Germline values: CDR1 ENHRY, CDR2 SYGVKD. Between the trimmed V and J ends, which lost 8 bases and 1 base, there was a span of 3 bases. The sequenced material came from blood, either unsorted or a sorted T cell fraction (not recorded which). The receptor was isolated from a male donor with ankylosing spondylitis or in good health (not recorded which). The chain combines TRBV10-3 with TRBJ1-5; D call uncertain. CDR3 in amino acids: CAIGSNQPQHF. CDR3 DNA: TGTGCCATCGGGAGCAATCAGCCCCAGCATTTT.